These T cell receptor beta chains were read from a single sample in a study of blood T cells in healthy people across ages. TCRdb processed the 5' RACE reads anew with MiXCR; each CDR3 protein has one entry. The sample contains roughly 640,000 distinct CDR3 sequences, approximately 30% of which appear only once. The sample taken for sequencing was blood. The receptors derive from a woman of 80 years or more in good health. Each CDR3 is given with its conserved first and last residue. D genes are given only for firm matches. Clone size, where shown, is once, few, many, or a class for clones that have expanded.

v_call	j_call	clone_size	d_call	cdr3_nt	cdr3_aa
TRBV25-1	TRBJ2-1	many	NA	TGTGCCAGCAGTCCCCAGGGACGCTCCTACAATGAGCAGTTCTTC	CASSPQGRSYNEQFF
TRBV2	TRBJ2-5	many	NA	TGTGCCAGCAGTGAGGGGGTAGGGGCAGGAGAGACCCAGTACTTC	CASSEGVGAGETQYF
TRBV7-9	TRBJ2-1	many	NA	TGTGCCAGCAGCTTAGGGGCCGCGATCGATGAGCAGTTCTTC	CASSLGAAIDEQFF
TRBV5-1	TRBJ1-1	many	NA	TGCGCCAGCAGCTTTGGTGTCGGGAACACTGAAGCTTTCTTT	CASSFGVGNTEAFF
TRBV24-1	TRBJ2-5	few	TRBD1	TGTGCCACCAGTGACTTCCGACAGGGCGGAGAGACCCAGTACTTC	CATSDFRQGGETQYF
TRBV5-5	TRBJ1-3	few	NA	TGTGCCAGCAGCTCGGAACAGGGTGGAAACACCATATATTTT	CASSSEQGGNTIYF
TRBV18	TRBJ2-5	few	NA	TGTGCCAGCTCACCGGACATACGAGAGACCCAGTACTTC	CASSPDIRETQYF
TRBV30	TRBJ2-5	many	NA	TGTGCCTGGAGTCTCGGACGGAAAGAGACCCAGTACTTC	CAWSLGRKETQYF
TRBV6-1	TRBJ1-5	NA	NA	TGTGCCAGCAGTGAAGTAGGAGGGAACAGTCCCCAGCATTTT	CASSEVGGNSPQHF
TRBV5-6	TRBJ2-7	many	NA	TGTGCCAGCAGTAGCCCGGTTGTGTCTCTCTACGAGCAGTACTTC	CASSSPVVSLYEQYF
TRBV12-3/TRBV12-4	TRBJ2-7	many	NA	TGTGCCAGCAGTTTAGCGTCTCCTGCGGAATACGAGCAGTACTTC	CASSLASPAEYEQYF
TRBV14	TRBJ1-2	few	TRBD1	TGTGCCAGCAGCGCCGGGACAGAACTCTATGGCTACACCTTC	CASSAGTELYGYTF
TRBV20-1	TRBJ2-7	many	TRBD1	TGCAGTGCAACCGGACAGGGGGCGAAATACGAGCAGTACTTC	CSATGQGAKYEQYF
TRBV29-1	TRBJ1-2	many	TRBD1	TGCAGCGTTGACGGGACAGGGGGGCAGAATGGCTACACCTTC	CSVDGTGGQNGYTF
TRBV6-5	TRBJ2-6	many	NA	TGTGCCAGCAGTCAAAACTCTGGGGCCAACGTCCTGACTTTC	CASSQNSGANVLTF
TRBV29-1	TRBJ1-2	NA	TRBD1	TGCAGCGTGACCGGGACAGGTACCTATGGCTACACCTTC	CSVTGTGTYGYTF
TRBV6-6	TRBJ1-4	NA	NA	TGTGCCAGCAGTTACGCCATGGGCGAAAAACTGTTTTTT	CASSYAMGEKLFF
TRBV27	TRBJ1-4	NA	NA	TGTGCCAGCAGTTTGGGCCGGCGGGGTGAAAAACTGTTTTTT	CASSLGRRGEKLFF
TRBV6-5	TRBJ1-6	few	NA	TGTGCCAGCAGTCGCAAGTGGGGGCAGGATTCACCCCTCCACTTT	CASSRKWGQDSPLHF
TRBV6-1	TRBJ1-5	few	NA	TGTGCCAGCAGTCCAGAGGGGCATCAGCCCCAGCATTTT	CASSPEGHQPQHF
TRBV30	TRBJ2-3	many	TRBD2	TGTGCCTGGACTAGCGGGGTGATCACAGATACGCAGTATTTT	CAWTSGVITDTQYF
TRBV6-2/TRBV6-3	TRBJ2-3	NA	TRBD2	TGTGCCAGCAGTTACTGGATGGCCGGGGAGGGTACGCAGTATTTT	CASSYWMAGEGTQYF
TRBV7-3	TRBJ1-1	NA	NA	TGTGCCAGCAGCCCTCATGGAGGGCGCACTGAAGCTTTCTTT	CASSPHGGRTEAFF